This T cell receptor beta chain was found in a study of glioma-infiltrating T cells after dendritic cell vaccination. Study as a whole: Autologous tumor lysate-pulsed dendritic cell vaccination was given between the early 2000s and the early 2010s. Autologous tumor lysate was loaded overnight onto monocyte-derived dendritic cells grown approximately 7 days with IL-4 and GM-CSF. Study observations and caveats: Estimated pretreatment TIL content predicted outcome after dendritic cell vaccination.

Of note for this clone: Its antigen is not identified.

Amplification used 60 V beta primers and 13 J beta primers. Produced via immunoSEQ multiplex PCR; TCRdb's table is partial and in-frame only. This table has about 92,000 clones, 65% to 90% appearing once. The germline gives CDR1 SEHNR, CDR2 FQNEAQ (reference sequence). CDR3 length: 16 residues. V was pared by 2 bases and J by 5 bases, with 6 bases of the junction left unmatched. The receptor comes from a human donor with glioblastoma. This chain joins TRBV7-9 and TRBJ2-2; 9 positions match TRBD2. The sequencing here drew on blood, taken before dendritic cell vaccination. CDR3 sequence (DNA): TGTGCCAGCAGCTTACGAGGCGGGAGGGAAACCGGGGAGCTGTTTTTT. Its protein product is CASSLRGGRETGELFF.